These 9 T cell receptor beta chains originate from one sample sequenced in a study of T-cell memory formation after mild COVID-19. From the 5' RACE reads, TCRdb called clonotypes with MiXCR, one entry per CDR3 protein. The sample comprises approximately 300,000 distinct CDR3 sequences, approximately 15% of which are singletons, and 20% to 25% rests with the top ten. The sequencing input was PBMCs or a T cell subset sorted from them (not recorded which). The receptors come from a man aged 18 to 29 who had mild COVID-19 (a few samples of this study predate the infection). Cell type and time point are not known.

The chain couples TRBV5-1 to TRBJ1-1; tentative D call: TRBD1 (5 bases). Germline lookup yields CDR1 SGHRS and CDR2 YFSETQ. The CDR3 runs to 16 residues. Trimming left V 3 bases short and J 5 bases short, with 20 bases between. The CDR3 DNA follows: TGCGCCAGCAGCTCTCTTCCTTTAGGGGCGGAGACTGAAGCTTTCTTT. Translated, it gives CASSSLPLGAETEAFF.

This clonotype appeared a few times. This chain uses TRBV7-2 with TRBJ2-3; D not certain. The V gene's germline CDR1 is SGHTA and CDR2 FQGNSA. Trimming took 5 bases from V and 9 from J, leaving 9 bases between them. The CDR3 has 11 amino acids. The CDR3 loop reads CASSRVRTQYF. DNA of the CDR3: TGTGCCAGCAGCCGCGTACGGACGCAGTATTTT. Filled out from reference TRBV7-2 and TRBJ2-3, the complete variable domain reads GAGVSQSPSNKVTEKGKDVELRCDPISGHTALYWYRQSLGQGLEFLIYFQGNSAPDKSGLPSDRFSAERTGGSVSTLTIQRTQQEDSAVYLCASSRVRTQYFGPGTRLTVL.

This clonotype showed up just a few times. This chain joins TRBV2 and TRBJ1-2, with 9 bases lining up with TRBD1. CDR3 length: 15 amino acids. Germline trimming cut 6 bases from V and 4 bases from J; bases unmatched to any gene: 9. Germline V CDR1 and CDR2: SNHLY, FYNNEI. The CDR3 sequence is CASSLRQGETYGYTF. The CDR3 bases are TGTGCCAGCAGCCTAAGACAGGGGGAAACCTATGGCTACACCTTC.

This clonotype appeared many times. The chain combines TRBV5-4 with TRBJ2-3; 8 bases align to TRBD1. J was trimmed by 5 bases and V by 3 bases; bases with no gene match: 5. Germline loops: CDR1 SGHNT, CDR2 YYREEE (reference sequence). The CDR3 has 14 residues. CDR3 bases: TGTGCCAGCAGCTCGGGGACAGGTAGAGATACGCAGTATTTT. Protein sequence: CASSSGTGRDTQYF.

This clonotype was observed a handful of times. The rearrangement uses TRBV6-2 or TRBV6-3 and TRBJ1-6, with D tentatively TRBD1 (5 bases). CDR3 length equals 16 residues. Trimming removed 4 bases from V and 9 bases from J, with 19 bases in between. The germline V gene encodes CDR1 MNHEY and CDR2 SVGEGT. CDR3 in DNA: TGTGCCAGCAGTTCGACCATCAGGGTAATTGCTTCACCCCTCCACTTT. This codes for CASSSTIRVIASPLHF.

In its sample, this clonotype was seen a few times. The chain couples TRBV5-5 to TRBJ2-4; tentatively, D is TRBD1 (5 bases). The CDR3 has 14 amino acids. The germline CDR1 and CDR2 sequences are SGHKS and YYEKEE (reference sequence). Trimming removed 3 bases from V and 3 bases from J, with 10 bases in between. The CDR3 is CASSSPGYKNIQYF. Here the CDR3 DNA reads TGTGCCAGCAGCTCGCCAGGGTACAAAAACATTCAGTACTTC.

This sequence joins TRBV28 and TRBJ2-7; the D call may be TRBD1 or TRBD2 (6 bases each). The CDR3 is 13 amino acids. The germline V gene encodes CDR1 MDHEN and CDR2 SYDVKM. V was trimmed by 5 bases and J by 4 bases, leaving 12 bases between them. The CDR3 spells CASSTGGSYEQYV. In nucleotides, the CDR3 is TGTGCCAGCAGTACCGGGGGCTCTTACGAGCAGTACGTC.

This clonotype occurred a few times. The rearrangement uses TRBV4-3 and TRBJ2-7; the D is unclear. Germline V gene sequence: CDR1 LGHNA, CDR2 YSLEER. V gave up 0 bases and J gave up 3 bases, with 6 bases separating them. The CDR3 is 13 residues long. CDR3 amino acids: CASSQDRVYEQYF. CDR3 coding DNA: TGCGCCAGCAGCCAAGATAGGGTCTACGAGCAGTACTTC.

This clonotype was seen only a few times. The chain links TRBV12-3 or TRBV12-4 to TRBJ1-5; D gene uncertain. The V end was cut by 1 base, the J end by 4 bases, with 5 bases between. The length of the CDR3 is 13 residues. CDR3 sequence reads: CASSLGRNQPQHF. As DNA, the CDR3 is TGTGCCAGCAGTTTAGGACGGAATCAGCCCCAGCATTTT.